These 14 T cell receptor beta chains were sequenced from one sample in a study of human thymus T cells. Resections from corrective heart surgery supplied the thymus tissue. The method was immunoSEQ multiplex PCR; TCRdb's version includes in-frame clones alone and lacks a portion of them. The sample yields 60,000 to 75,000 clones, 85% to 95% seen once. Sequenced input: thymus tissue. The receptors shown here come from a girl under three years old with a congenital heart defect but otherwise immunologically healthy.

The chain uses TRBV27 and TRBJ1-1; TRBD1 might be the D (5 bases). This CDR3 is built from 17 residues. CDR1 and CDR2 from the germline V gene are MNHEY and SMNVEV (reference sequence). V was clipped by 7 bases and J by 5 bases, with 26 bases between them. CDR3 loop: CASTLGVHAGMITEAFF. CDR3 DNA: TGTGCCAGCACTCTGGGGGTCCACGCAGGGATGATAACTGAAGCTTTCTTT.

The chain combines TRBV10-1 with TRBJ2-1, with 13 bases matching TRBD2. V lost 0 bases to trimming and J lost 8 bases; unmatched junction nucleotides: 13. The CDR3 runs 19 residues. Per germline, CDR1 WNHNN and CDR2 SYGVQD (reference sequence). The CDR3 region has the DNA TGCGCCAGCAGTGAGTCGAGGACTAGCGGGAGAGTGGGTCAGCATGAGCAGTTCTTC. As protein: CASSESRTSGRVGQHEQFF.

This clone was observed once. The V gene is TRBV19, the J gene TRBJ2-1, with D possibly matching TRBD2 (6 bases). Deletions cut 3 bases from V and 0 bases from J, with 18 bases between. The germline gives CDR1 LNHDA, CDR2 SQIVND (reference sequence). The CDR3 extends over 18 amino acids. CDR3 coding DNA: TGTGCCAGTAGTATTTCCTTTTTGGGGGAGGCCTCCTACAATGAGCAGTTCTTC. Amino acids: CASSISFLGEASYNEQFF.

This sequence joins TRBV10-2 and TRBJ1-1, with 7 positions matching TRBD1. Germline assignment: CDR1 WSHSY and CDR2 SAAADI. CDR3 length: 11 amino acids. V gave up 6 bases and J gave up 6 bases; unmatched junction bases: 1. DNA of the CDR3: TGCGCCAGCAGGACAGGGTCTGAAGCTTTCTTT. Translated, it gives CASRTGSEAFF.

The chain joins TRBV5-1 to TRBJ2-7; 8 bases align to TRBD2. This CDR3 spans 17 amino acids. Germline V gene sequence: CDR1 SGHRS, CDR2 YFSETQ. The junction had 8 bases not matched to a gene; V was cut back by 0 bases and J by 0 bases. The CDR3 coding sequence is TGCGCCAGCAGCTTGGACACGGCGGGAGGTACCTCCTACGAGCAGTACTTC. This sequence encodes CASSLDTAGGTSYEQYF.

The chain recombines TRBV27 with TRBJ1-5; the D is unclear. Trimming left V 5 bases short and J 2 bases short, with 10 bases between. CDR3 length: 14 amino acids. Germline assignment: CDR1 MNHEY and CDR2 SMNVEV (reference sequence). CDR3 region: CASSPGRGNQPQHF. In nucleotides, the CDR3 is TGTGCCAGCAGTCCCGGGAGAGGCAATCAGCCCCAGCATTTT.

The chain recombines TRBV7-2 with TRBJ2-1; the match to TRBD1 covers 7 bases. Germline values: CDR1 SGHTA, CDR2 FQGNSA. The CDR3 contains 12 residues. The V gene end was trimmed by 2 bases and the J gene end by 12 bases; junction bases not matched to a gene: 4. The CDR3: CASSLKDRRQFF. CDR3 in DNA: TGTGCCAGCAGCTTAAAGGACAGGAGGCAGTTCTTC.

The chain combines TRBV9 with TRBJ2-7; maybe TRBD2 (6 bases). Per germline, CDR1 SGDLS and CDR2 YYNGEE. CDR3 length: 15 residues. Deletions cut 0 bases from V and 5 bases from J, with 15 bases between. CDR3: CASSVETGVGDEQYF. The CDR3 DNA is TGTGCCAGCAGCGTAGAAACGGGAGTGGGCGACGAGCAGTACTTC.

CDR3 region: CASSFSSGRAGSTDTQYF. DNA of the CDR3: TGTGCCAGCAGTTTTAGTAGCGGGAGGGCAGGTAGCACAGATACGCAGTATTTT. V gene TRBV27 combines with J gene TRBJ2-3; 11 nucleotides line up with TRBD2. CDR3 length equals 18 residues. Germline V gene data show CDR1 as MNHEY and CDR2 as SMNVEV (reference sequence). The V and J ends lost 3 bases and 0 bases, in that order; junction bases with no gene match: 8.

The CDR3 bases are TGTGCCAGTAGTATAAGTAAAGGGACAGGACCAGTGTTCTATGGCTACACCTTC. This codes for CASSISKGTGPVFYGYTF. The chain has TRBV19 and TRBJ1-2; 8 nucleotides align to TRBD1. The V segment lost 2 bases and the J segment 4 bases; nucleotides outside the gene matches: 15. The CDR3 sequence is 18 residues long. The germline V gene encodes CDR1 LNHDA and CDR2 SQIVND (reference sequence).

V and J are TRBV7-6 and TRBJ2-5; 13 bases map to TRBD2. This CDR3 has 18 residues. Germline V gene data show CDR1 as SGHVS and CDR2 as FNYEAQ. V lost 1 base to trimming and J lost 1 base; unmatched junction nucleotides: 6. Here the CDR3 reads CASSLGGLAGLGQETQYF. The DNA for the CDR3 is TGTGCCAGCAGCTTAGGGGGACTAGCGGGGTTGGGCCAAGAGACCCAGTACTTC.

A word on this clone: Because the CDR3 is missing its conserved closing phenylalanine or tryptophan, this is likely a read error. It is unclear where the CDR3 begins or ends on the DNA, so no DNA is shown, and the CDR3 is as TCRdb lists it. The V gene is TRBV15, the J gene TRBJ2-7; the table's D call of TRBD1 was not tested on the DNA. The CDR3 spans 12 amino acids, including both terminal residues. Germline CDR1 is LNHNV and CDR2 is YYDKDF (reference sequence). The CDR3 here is CATSRSRGQGVE.

The CDR3 region is CASSLEGQPSSTDTQYF. CDR3 nucleotides: TGTGCCAGCAGCTTGGAGGGCCAGCCCTCTAGCACAGATACGCAGTATTTT. This rearrangement joins TRBV5-4 to TRBJ2-3; D is unclear. The V gene lost 0 bases and the J gene lost 0 bases, with 14 bases spanning the gap. The V gene's germline CDR1 is SGHNT and CDR2 YYREEE (reference sequence). CDR3 size: 17 residues.

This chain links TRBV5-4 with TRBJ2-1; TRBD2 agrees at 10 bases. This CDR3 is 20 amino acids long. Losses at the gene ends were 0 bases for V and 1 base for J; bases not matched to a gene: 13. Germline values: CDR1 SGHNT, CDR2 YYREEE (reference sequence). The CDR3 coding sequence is TGTGCCAGCAGCTTGGGAGCGGGAGGGCCCCTCACCAGATCCTACAATGAGCAGTTCTTC. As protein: CASSLGAGGPLTRSYNEQFF.